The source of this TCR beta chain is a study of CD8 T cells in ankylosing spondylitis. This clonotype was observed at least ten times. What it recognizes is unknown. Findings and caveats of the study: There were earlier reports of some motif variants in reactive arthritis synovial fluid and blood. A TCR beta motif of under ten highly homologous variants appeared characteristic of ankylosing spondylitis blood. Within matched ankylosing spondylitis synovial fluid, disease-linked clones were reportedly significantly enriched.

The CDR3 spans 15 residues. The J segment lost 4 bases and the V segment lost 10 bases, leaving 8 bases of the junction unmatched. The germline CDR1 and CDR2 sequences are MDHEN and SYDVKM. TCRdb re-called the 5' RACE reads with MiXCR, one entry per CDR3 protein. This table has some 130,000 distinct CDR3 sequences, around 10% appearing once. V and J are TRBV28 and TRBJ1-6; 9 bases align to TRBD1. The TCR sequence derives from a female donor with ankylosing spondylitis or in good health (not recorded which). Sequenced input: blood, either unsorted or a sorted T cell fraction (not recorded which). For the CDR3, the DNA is TGTGCCACCCTCGCGGGACAGGGTTATAATTCACCCCTCCACTTT. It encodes CATLAGQGYNSPLHF. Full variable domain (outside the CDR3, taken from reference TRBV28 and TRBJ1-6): DVKVTQSSRYLVKRTGEKVFLECVQDMDHENMFWYRQDPGLGLRLIYFSYDVKMKEKGDIPEGYSVSREKKERFSLILESASTNQTSMYLCATLAGQGYNSPLHFGNGTRLTVT.